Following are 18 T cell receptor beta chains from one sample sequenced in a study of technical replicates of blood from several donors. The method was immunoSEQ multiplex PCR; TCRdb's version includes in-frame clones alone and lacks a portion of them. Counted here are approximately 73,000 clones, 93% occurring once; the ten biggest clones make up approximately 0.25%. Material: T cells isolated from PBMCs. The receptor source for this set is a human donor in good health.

CDR3 nucleotides: TGTGCCAGTAGTATACTAGCGGGAGCTGTCGACGAGCAGTTCTTC. This gives the protein CASSILAGAVDEQFF. The chain carries TRBV19 and TRBJ2-1; 10 bases are a match to TRBD2. Per germline, CDR1 LNHDA and CDR2 SQIVND (reference sequence). The junction had 8 bases not matched to a gene; V was cut back by 2 bases and J by 10 bases. CDR3 length: 15 amino acids.

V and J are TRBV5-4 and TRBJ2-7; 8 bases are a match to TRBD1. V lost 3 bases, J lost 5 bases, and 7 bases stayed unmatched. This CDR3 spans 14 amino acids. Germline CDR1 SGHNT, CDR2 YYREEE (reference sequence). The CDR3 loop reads CASSSDRGLHEQYF. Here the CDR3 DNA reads TGTGCCAGCAGCTCAGACAGGGGTCTGCACGAGCAGTACTTC.

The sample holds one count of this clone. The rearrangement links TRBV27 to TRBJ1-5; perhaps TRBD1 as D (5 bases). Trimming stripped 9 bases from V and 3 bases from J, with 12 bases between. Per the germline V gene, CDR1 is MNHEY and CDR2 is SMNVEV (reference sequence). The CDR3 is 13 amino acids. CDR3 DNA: TGTGCCAGTTCCCTACAGGTCAATCAGCCCCAGCATTTT. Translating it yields CASSLQVNQPQHF.

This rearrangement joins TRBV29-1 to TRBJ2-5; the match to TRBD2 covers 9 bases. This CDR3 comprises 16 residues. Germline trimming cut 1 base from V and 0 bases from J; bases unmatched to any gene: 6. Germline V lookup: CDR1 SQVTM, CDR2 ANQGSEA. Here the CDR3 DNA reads TGCAGCGTTGAAGGGCCTAGCGGGACCTACCAAGAGACCCAGTACTTC. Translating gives CSVEGPSGTYQETQYF.

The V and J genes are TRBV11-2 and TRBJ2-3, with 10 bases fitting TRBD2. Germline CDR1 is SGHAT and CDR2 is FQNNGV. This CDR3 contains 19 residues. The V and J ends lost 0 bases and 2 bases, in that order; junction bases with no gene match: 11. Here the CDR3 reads CASSLDGFGLADFTDTQYF. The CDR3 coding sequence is TGTGCCAGCAGCTTAGATGGGTTCGGACTAGCGGACTTCACAGATACGCAGTATTTT.

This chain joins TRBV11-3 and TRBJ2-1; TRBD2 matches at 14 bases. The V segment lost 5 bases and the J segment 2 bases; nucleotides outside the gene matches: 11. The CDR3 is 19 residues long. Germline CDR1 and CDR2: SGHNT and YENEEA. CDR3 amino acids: CASSPRERLAGGPYNEQFF. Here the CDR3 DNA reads TGTGCCAGCAGCCCCAGAGAGCGACTAGCGGGAGGGCCCTACAATGAGCAGTTCTTC.

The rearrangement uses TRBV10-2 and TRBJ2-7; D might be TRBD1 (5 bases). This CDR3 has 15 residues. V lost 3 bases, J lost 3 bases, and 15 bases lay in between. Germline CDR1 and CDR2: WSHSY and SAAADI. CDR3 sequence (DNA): TGCGCCAGCAGTGATACGGGCGCAGGGCTCTACGAGCAGTACTTC. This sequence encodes CASSDTGAGLYEQYF.

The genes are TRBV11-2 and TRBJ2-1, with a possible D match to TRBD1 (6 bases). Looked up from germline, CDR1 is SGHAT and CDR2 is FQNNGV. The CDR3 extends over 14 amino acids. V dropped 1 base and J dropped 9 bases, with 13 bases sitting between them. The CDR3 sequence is CASSLATTGFEQFF. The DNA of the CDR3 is TGTGCCAGCAGCTTAGCCACGACAGGTTTTGAGCAGTTCTTC.

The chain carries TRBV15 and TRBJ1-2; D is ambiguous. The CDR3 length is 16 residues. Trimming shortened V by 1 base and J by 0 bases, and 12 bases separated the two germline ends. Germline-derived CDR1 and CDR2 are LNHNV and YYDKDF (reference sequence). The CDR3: CATSRGDLISNYGYTF. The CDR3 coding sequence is TGTGCCACCAGCAGAGGTGACTTAATTTCTAACTATGGCTACACCTTC.

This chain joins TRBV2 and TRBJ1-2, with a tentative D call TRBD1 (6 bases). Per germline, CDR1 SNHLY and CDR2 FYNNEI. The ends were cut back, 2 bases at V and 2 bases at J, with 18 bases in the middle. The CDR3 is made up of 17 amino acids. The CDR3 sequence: CASSERPDRSLNYGYTF. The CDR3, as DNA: TGTGCCAGCAGTGAACGCCCCGACAGGAGCCTAAACTATGGCTACACCTTC.

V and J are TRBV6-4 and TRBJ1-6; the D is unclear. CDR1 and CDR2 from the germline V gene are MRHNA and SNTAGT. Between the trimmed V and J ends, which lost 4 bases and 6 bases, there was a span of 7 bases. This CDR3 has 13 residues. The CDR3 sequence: CASSGEFNSPLHF. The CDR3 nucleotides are TGTGCCAGCAGTGGAGAGTTTAATTCACCCCTCCACTTT.

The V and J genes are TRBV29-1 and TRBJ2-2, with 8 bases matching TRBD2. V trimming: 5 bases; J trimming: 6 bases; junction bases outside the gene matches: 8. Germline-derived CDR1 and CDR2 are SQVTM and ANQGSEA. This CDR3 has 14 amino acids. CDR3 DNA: TGCAGCGTTATCCGGGGGGGATCGGCCGGGGAGCTGTTTTTT. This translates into CSVIRGGSAGELFF.

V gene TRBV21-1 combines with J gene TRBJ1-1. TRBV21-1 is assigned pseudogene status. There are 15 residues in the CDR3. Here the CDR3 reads CASRKEGFGNTEAFF. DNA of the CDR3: TGTGCCAGCCGAAAGGAGGGATTCGGCAACACTGAAGCTTTCTTT.

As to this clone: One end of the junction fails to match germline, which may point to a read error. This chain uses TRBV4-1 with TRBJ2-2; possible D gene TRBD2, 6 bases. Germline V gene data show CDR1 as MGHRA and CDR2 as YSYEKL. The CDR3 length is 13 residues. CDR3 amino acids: CASSPGLPGELFF. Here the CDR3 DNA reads TGCGCCAGCAGTCCGGGACTGCCCGGAGAGCTGTTTTTT.

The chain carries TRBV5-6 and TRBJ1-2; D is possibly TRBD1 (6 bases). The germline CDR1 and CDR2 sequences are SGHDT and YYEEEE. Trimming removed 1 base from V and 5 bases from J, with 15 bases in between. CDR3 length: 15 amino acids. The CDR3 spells CASSLLQGGGYGYTF. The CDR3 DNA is TGTGCCAGCAGCTTGTTGCAGGGAGGGGGTTATGGCTACACCTTC.

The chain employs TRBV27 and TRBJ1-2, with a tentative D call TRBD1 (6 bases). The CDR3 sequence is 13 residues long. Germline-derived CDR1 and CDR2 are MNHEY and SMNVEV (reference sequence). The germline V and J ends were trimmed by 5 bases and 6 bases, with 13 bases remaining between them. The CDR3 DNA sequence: TGTGCCAGCAGTCCCTCACAGGGCGATGGCTACACCTTC. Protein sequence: CASSPSQGDGYTF.

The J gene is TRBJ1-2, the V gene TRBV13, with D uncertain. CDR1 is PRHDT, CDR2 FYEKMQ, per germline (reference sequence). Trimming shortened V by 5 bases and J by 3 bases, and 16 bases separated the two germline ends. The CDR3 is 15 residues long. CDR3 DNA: TGTGCCAGCAGCGCCCGCCCCGGCGGGGACTATGGCTACACCTTC. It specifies CASSARPGGDYGYTF.

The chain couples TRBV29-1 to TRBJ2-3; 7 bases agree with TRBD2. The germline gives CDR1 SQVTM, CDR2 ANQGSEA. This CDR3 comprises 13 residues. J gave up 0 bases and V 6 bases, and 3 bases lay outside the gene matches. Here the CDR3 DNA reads TGCAGCGTAAGCGGGACTAGCACAGATACGCAGTATTTT. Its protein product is CSVSGTSTDTQYF.